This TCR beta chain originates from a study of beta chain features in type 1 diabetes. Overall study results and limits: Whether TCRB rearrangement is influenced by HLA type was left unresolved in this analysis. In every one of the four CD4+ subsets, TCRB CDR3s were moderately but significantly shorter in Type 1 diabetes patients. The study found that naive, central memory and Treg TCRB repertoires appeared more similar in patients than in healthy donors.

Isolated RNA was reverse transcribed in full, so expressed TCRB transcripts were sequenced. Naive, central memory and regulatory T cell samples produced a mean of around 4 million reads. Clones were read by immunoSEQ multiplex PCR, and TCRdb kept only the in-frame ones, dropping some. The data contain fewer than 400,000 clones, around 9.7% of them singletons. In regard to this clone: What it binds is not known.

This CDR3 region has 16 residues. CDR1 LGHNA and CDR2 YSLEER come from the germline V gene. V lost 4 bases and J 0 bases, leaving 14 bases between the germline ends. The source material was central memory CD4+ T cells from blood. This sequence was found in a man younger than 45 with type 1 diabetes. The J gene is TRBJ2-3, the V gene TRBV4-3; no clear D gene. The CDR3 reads CASSRQESASTDTQYF. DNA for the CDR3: TGCGCCAGCAGCCGCCAGGAGTCCGCTAGCACAGATACGCAGTATTTT.